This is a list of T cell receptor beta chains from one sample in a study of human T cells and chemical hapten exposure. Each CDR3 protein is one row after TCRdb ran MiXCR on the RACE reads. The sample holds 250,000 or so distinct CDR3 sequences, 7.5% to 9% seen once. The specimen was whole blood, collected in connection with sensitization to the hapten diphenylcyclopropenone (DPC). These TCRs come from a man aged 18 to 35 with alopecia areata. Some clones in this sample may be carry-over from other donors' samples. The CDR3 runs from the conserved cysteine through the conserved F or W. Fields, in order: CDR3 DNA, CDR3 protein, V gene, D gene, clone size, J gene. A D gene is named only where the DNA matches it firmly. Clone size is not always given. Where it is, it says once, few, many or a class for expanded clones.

TGTGCCAGCAGATCGGTAGCCCCCACTGAAGCTTTCTTT,CASRSVAPTEAFF,TRBV5-6,NA,few,TRBJ1-1
TGTGCCAGCAGCTTAGTAGGACGCGGCGCGGCCTTCACAGATACGCAGTATTTT,CASSLVGRGAAFTDTQYF,TRBV7-6,NA,NA,TRBJ2-3
TGTGCCAGCAGCTTCCCCGGACAGGGGTGGAGTGAAGCTTTCTTT,CASSFPGQGWSEAFF,TRBV5-4,TRBD1,NA,TRBJ1-1
TGTGCCACCAAGGTAGCGGGGGGCGGCAATGAGCAGTTCTTC,CATKVAGGGNEQFF,TRBV24-1,TRBD2,NA,TRBJ2-1
TGTGCCAGCGGGACAGGGCCCCTTCTACCCCTCCACTTT,CASGTGPLLPLHF,TRBV27,TRBD1,NA,TRBJ1-6
TGTGCCAGCAGCCCTTACCCCACCCCGATGAACACTGAAGCTTTCTTT,CASSPYPTPMNTEAFF,TRBV7-9,NA,few,TRBJ1-1
TGTGCCAGCAGCTTAGCCTATGAGCAGTTCTTC,CASSLAYEQFF,TRBV11-2,NA,many,TRBJ2-1
TGTGCCAGCAGACGGTCAACTAATGAAAAACTGTTTTTT,CASRRSTNEKLFF,TRBV12-3/TRBV12-4,NA,NA,TRBJ1-4
TGTGCCAGCAGTGACAGGGAGGATCAGCCCCAGCATTTT,CASSDREDQPQHF,TRBV12-3/TRBV12-4,TRBD1,few,TRBJ1-5
TGTGCCAGCAGCGTAGCCCCCGTGGGCAGAAGCACAGATACGCAGTATTTT,CASSVAPVGRSTDTQYF,TRBV9,NA,NA,TRBJ2-3
TGCAGTGCTAGGACTCGTCCTAGCACAGATACGCAGTATTTT,CSARTRPSTDTQYF,TRBV20-1,NA,NA,TRBJ2-3
TGTGCCAGCGACGGGACAGGGCTTTGGAGCTATGGCTACACCTTC,CASDGTGLWSYGYTF,TRBV2,TRBD1,many,TRBJ1-2
TGTGCCAGCAGCCCGCACCCCTATGGCTACACCTTC,CASSPHPYGYTF,TRBV7-2,NA,NA,TRBJ1-2
TGTGCCAGCAGCCTCCGGGACAGGGGATTCACCGGGGAGCTGTTTTTT,CASSLRDRGFTGELFF,TRBV9,TRBD1,NA,TRBJ2-2
TGCAGTCCCCAGGGGCTGGGCAAAAACATTCAGTACTTC,CSPQGLGKNIQYF,TRBV20-1,NA,NA,TRBJ2-4
TGTGCCAGCAGCTTACGGACCTTCCCAGATACGCAGTATTTT,CASSLRTFPDTQYF,TRBV7-3,NA,many,TRBJ2-3
TGCAGTGCTAGGCTGGGGGTCAATCAGCCCCAGCATTTT,CSARLGVNQPQHF,TRBV20-1,NA,many,TRBJ1-5
TGTGCCAGCAGTTCGGGGGGAGGGAATCAGCCCCAGCATTTT,CASSSGGGNQPQHF,TRBV12-3/TRBV12-4,NA,many,TRBJ1-5
TGTGCCAGCATCGGGGCTAGCGGGGGTGAGACCCAGTACTTC,CASIGASGGETQYF,TRBV6-5,TRBD2,few,TRBJ2-5
TGTGCCAGCAGCTTAGGACCCTATGAGCAGTTCTTC,CASSLGPYEQFF,TRBV11-1,NA,few,TRBJ2-1
TGCGCCAGCAGCTTGCGTCCCAGCGGGGGCCTAATACTGCCTGGCAATGAGCAGTTCTTC,CASSLRPSGGLILPGNEQFF,TRBV5-1,TRBD2,few,TRBJ2-1
TGCGCCAGCAGCCAAGATCCCTACCTAGCAACCCGCACAGATACGCAGTATTTT,CASSQDPYLATRTDTQYF,TRBV4-3,NA,few,TRBJ2-3
TGTGCCAGCAGTCCATCAGGGAGTTTCAAAAACATTCAGTACTTC,CASSPSGSFKNIQYF,TRBV6-5,NA,many,TRBJ2-4
TGCGCCAGCAGCTTGGGACCGGCACAAGAGACCCAGTACTTC,CASSLGPAQETQYF,TRBV5-1,NA,NA,TRBJ2-5
TGTGCCAGCAGTTTGGGGGGGGCAGGTAATTCACCCCTCCACTTT,CASSLGGAGNSPLHF,TRBV12-3/TRBV12-4,NA,NA,TRBJ1-6
TGTGCCAGCAGCCTCTGGGGGAAAGGAAATAATTCACCCCTCCACTTT,CASSLWGKGNNSPLHF,TRBV7-8,NA,few,TRBJ1-6
TGTGCCAGCAGCCCGCCGACCGACACCGGGGAGCTGTTTTTT,CASSPPTDTGELFF,TRBV11-2,NA,many,TRBJ2-2
TGTGCCAGCACCCAGGAGGGGGAGGTCGAAGAGACCCAGTACTTC,CASTQEGEVEETQYF,TRBV12-3/TRBV12-4,NA,NA,TRBJ2-5
TGTGCCAGTCAGTCCGGGGGCGATCGCTACACCTTC,CASQSGGDRYTF,TRBV2,NA,few,TRBJ1-2
TGCAGCGTTGACCCCAGGGAGAGCACAGATACGCAGTATTTT,CSVDPRESTDTQYF,TRBV29-1,NA,many,TRBJ2-3
TGCAGTGCTAGAGAGGTTGATGGGTTTAACTATGGCTACACCTTC,CSAREVDGFNYGYTF,TRBV20-1,NA,NA,TRBJ1-2
TGTGCCAGCAGATACCAGGGACAGAAGAACACTGAAGCTTTCTTT,CASRYQGQKNTEAFF,TRBV6-5,TRBD1,NA,TRBJ1-1
TGTGCCAGCAGCCAAGGGGCAGAACAAGAGACCCAGTACTTC,CASSQGAEQETQYF,TRBV3-1,NA,once,TRBJ2-5
TGCGCCAGCAGGCAGCGGACAGGAGGAGATTCACCCCTCCACTTT,CASRQRTGGDSPLHF,TRBV5-1,TRBD1,many,TRBJ1-6
TGTGTCAGCTCACCAGAAGGGGCAGGGACTGAAGCTTTCTTT,CVSSPEGAGTEAFF,TRBV18,NA,NA,TRBJ1-1
TGCGCCAGCAGCTCTAAACCAATAGGGGACAGACCTTACGAGCAGTACTTC,CASSSKPIGDRPYEQYF,TRBV5-1,TRBD1,few,TRBJ2-7
TGTGCCAGAACTTATGCGGTGGGGGGTAGCAATCAGCCCCAGCATTTT,CARTYAVGGSNQPQHF,TRBV6-2/TRBV6-3,NA,NA,TRBJ1-5
TGCGCCAGCAAGGGGGGGCGTAGGGCTGAAGCTTTCTTT,CASKGGRRAEAFF,TRBV5-1,NA,NA,TRBJ1-1
TGTGCCAGCAGACGGGACAAAATGAACACTGAAGCTTTCTTT,CASRRDKMNTEAFF,TRBV12-3/TRBV12-4,NA,NA,TRBJ1-1
TGCAGTGCTAGAGATTATAGCGTGGAAGATACGCAGTATTTT,CSARDYSVEDTQYF,TRBV20-1,NA,many,TRBJ2-3
TGCGCCAGCAGCCCTTCTAGCGGGGGGTCTGGGGTAGAGACCCAGTACTTC,CASSPSSGGSGVETQYF,TRBV5-1,TRBD2,few,TRBJ2-5
TGTGCCAGCAGCCAGGAAAAGTATGGCTACACCTTC,CASSQEKYGYTF,TRBV3-1,NA,NA,TRBJ1-2
TGTGCCAGCACCCCCCAGGGCAATTCACCCCTCCACTTT,CASTPQGNSPLHF,TRBV12-3/TRBV12-4,NA,many,TRBJ1-6
TGTGCCAGCAGCAGTCTCTCGGTGAACACTGAAGCTTTCTTT,CASSSLSVNTEAFF,TRBV28,NA,NA,TRBJ1-1
TGCGCCAGCAGCTTGTGGAGTCGGCGGAACACTGAAGCTTTCTTT,CASSLWSRRNTEAFF,TRBV5-1,NA,NA,TRBJ1-1
TGCGCCAGCAGCTTGGGGGACTTATTGCCCAGCGGGGAGCTGTTTTTT,CASSLGDLLPSGELFF,TRBV5-1,NA,NA,TRBJ2-2
TGTGCCAGCAGTGAAAACCCCCACAGATACAACACTGAAGCTTTCTTT,CASSENPHRYNTEAFF,TRBV25-1,NA,few,TRBJ1-1
TGTGCCATCAGTCCAGACAGGGGTAACACCGGGGAGCTGTTTTTT,CAISPDRGNTGELFF,TRBV10-3,TRBD1,many,TRBJ2-2
TGTGCCAGCATGGGACAGTTTTACTATGGCTACACCTTC,CASMGQFYYGYTF,TRBV28,TRBD1,few,TRBJ1-2